By sample share, the clone carrying this T cell receptor gamma chain is medium-sized. No antigen is known for it. This record comes from a study of gamma delta lymphoproliferative disorders and STAT genes. Notes on the study in general: Controls likely had mixed maturation stages, while leukemic cells were mostly terminal effectors. Patient gamma repertoires clustered apart from healthy controls; delta did not.

The J segment lost 8 bases and the V segment lost 8 bases, leaving 12 bases of the junction unmatched. The CDR3 is 14 residues long. TCRdb re-identified clones in the multiplex PCR reads via CATT. The top ten hold less than 3% of the sample, which has thousands of gamma-chain clones, about 7.5% seen once. PBMCs from patients and controls supplied the genomic DNA for sequencing. This TCR derives from a human donor in good health. Sequenced input: blood. This rearrangement joins TRGV10 to TRGJP1. The J gene comes from matching the DNA to germline here; TCRdb lacks it. TRGV10 is an ORF, and what it does is uncertain. CDR3 residues: CAAWDYTIGWFKIF. Written as DNA, the CDR3 is TGTGCTGCGTGGGATTATACTATCGGTTGGTTCAAGATATTT.